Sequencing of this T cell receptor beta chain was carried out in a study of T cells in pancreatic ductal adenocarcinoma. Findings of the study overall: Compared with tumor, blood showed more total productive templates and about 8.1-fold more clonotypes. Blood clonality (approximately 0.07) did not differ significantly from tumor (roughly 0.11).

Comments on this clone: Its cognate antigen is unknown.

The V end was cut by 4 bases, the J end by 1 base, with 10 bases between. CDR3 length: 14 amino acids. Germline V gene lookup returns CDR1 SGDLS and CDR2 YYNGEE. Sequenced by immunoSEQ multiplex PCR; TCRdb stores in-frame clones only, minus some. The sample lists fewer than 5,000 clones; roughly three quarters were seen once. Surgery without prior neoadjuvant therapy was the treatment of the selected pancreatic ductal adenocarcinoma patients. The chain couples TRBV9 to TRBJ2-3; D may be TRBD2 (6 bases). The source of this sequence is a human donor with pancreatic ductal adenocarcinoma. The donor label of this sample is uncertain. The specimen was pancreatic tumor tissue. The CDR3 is CASSSSGGTDTQYF. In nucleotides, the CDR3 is TGTGCCAGCAGCTCCTCGGGGGGCACAGATACGCAGTATTTT.